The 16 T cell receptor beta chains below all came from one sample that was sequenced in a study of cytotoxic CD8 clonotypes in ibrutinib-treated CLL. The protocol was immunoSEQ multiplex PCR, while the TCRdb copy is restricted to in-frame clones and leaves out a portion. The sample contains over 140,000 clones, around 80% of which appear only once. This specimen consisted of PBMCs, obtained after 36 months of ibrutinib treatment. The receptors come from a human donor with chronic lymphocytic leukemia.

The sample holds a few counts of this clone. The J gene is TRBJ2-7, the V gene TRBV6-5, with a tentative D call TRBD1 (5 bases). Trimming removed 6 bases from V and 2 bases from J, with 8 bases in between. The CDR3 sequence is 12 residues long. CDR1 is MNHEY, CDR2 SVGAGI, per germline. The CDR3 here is CASRTGAYEQYF. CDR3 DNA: TGTGCCAGCAGAACAGGTGCCTACGAGCAGTACTTC.

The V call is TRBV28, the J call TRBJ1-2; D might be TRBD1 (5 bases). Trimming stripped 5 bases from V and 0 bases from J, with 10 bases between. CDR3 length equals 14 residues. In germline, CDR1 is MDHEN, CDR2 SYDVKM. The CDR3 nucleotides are TGTGCCAGCAGTGTTTCGGGGGCTAACTATGGCTACACCTTC. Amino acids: CASSVSGANYGYTF.

The chain's CDR3 is CASSLAGTGDNEQFF. DNA of the CDR3: TGCGCCAGCAGCTTGGCCGGGACAGGGGACAATGAGCAGTTCTTC. The rearrangement uses TRBV5-1 and TRBJ2-1, with 10 bases that match TRBD1. The CDR3 sequence is 15 residues long. From germline, CDR1 is SGHRS and CDR2 YFSETQ. Trimming cost V 0 bases and J 5 bases; bases outside gene matches: 2.

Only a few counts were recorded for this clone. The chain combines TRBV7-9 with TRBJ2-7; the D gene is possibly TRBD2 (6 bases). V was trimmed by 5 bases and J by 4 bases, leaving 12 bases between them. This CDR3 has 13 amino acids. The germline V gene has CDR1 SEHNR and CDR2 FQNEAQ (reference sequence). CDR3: CASSPRGDYEQYF. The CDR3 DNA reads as TGTGCCAGCAGCCCGCGCGGGGATTACGAGCAGTACTTC.

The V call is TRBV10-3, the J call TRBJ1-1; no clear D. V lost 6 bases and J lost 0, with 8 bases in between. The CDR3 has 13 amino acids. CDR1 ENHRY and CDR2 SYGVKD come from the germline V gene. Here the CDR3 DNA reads TGTGCCATCAGCCTTACAGTGAACACTGAAGCTTTCTTT. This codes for CAISLTVNTEAFF.

The CDR3 here is CASSMETVITEAFF. The CDR3 DNA reads TGCGCCAGCAGCATGGAGACAGTCATCACTGAAGCTTTCTTT. This chain uses TRBV5-1 with TRBJ1-1; D perhaps matches TRBD1 (5 bases). Trimming left V 4 bases short and J 4 bases short, with 14 bases between. CDR3 length equals 14 residues. CDR1 is SGHRS, CDR2 YFSETQ, per germline.

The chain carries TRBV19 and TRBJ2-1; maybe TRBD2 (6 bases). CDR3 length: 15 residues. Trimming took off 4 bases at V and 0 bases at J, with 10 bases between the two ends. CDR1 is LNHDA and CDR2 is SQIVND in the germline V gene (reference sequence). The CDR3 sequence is CASSRDGSSYNEQFF. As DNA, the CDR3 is TGTGCCAGTAGTAGAGACGGGAGCTCCTACAATGAGCAGTTCTTC.

The CDR3 spells CASSKPDCSNQPQHF. Here the CDR3 DNA reads TGTGCCAGCAGCAAACCGGACTGTAGCAATCAGCCCCAGCATTTT. V gene TRBV21-1 combines with J gene TRBJ1-5. TRBV21-1 is flagged as a pseudogene. This CDR3 is 15 amino acids long.

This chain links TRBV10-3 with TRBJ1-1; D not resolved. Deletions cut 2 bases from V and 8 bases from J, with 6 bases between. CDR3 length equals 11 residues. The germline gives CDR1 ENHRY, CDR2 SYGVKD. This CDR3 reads CAISEGGEAFF. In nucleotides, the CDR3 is TGTGCCATCAGTGAGGGCGGAGAAGCTTTCTTT.

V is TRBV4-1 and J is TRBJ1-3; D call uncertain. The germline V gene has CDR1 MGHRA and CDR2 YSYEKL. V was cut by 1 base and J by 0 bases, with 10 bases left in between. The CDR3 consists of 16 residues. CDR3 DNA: TGCGCCAGCAGCCAAGTGCCGGCAATCTCTGGAAACACCATATATTTT. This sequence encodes CASSQVPAISGNTIYF.

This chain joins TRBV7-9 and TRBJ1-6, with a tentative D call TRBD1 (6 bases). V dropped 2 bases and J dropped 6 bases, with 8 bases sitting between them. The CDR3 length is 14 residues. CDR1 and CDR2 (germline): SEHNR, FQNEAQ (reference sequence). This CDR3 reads CASSLTQGNSPLHF. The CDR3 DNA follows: TGTGCCAGCAGCTTAACACAGGGTAATTCACCCCTCCACTTT.

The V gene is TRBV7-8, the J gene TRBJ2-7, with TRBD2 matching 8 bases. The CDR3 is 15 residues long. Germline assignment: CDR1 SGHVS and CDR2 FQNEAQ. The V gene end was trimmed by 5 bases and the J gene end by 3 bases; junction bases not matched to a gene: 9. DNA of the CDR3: TGTGCCAGCAGCCGAAGCGGGGGAGGACACTACGAGCAGTACTTC. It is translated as CASSRSGGGHYEQYF.

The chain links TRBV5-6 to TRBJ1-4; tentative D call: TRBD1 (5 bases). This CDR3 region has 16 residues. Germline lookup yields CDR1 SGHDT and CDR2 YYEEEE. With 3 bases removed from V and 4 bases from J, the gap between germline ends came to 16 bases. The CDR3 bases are TGTGCCAGCAGCTCGCTAGGTGGGACGGGTAATGAAAAACTGTTTTTT. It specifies CASSSLGGTGNEKLFF.

Here the CDR3 DNA reads TGTGCCAGTAGTTCTGGGTCCTACGAGCAGTACTTC. Translated: CASSSGSYEQYF. The chain couples TRBV19 to TRBJ2-7; D unresolved. Trimming shortened V by 5 bases and J by 1 base, and 6 bases separated the two germline ends. The CDR3 is made up of 12 amino acids. Germline V gives CDR1 LNHDA, CDR2 SQIVND (reference sequence).

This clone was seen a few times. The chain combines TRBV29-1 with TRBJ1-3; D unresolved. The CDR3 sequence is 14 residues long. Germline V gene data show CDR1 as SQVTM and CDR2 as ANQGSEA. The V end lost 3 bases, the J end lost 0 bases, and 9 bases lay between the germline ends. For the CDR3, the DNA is TGCAGCGTTGATAGGAGAGCCTCTGGAAACACCATATATTTT. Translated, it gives CSVDRRASGNTIYF.

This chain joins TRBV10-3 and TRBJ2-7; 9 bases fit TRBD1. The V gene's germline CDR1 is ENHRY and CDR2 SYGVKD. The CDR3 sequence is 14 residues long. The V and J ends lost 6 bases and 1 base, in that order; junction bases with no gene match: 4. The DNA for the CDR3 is TGTGCCATCAGACGGACAGGGGTATCCTACGAGCAGTACTTC. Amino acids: CAIRRTGVSYEQYF.